This T cell receptor beta chain was captured by sequencing in a study of cytomegalovirus exposure and HLA in healthy donors. Study-level points and caveats: In a later analysis, most CMV-associated TCR beta chains appeared HLA-restricted. Cytomegalovirus-associated TCR beta chains were listed, numbering approximately 150. Several of the most significant clusters were apparently associated with common viral pathogens in a later analysis. Later analysis demonstrated an association between a missense DCLRE1C variant and TCR beta V- and J-gene trimming.

On this clone: Its cognate antigen is unknown.

The PCR was carried out with 60 Vbeta primers and 13 Jbeta primers. Here immunoSEQ multiplex PCR was the method, and the copy in TCRdb shows in-frame clones only, minus some. This table holds about 190,000 clones, around 83% found once. The TCR comes from a woman aged 18-35 years in good health and CMV-seronegative. The sequenced sample was PBMCs.

CDR3: CASSLDHFSGDNEQFF. The CDR3 coding sequence is TGTGCCAGCAGCTTAGATCACTTCTCGGGTGACAATGAGCAGTTCTTC. This chain joins TRBV11-2 and TRBJ2-1; D not resolved. V lost 0 bases to trimming and J lost 5 bases, with 14 bases between them. Germline V gene sequence: CDR1 SGHAT, CDR2 FQNNGV. The CDR3 contains 16 residues.